This T cell receptor (beta chain) was recovered during a study of T cells in women clearing cervical HPV infection. Study as a whole: Case blood was drawn a median approximately 160 days after lesion detection.

Points on this clone: The CDR3 extends 3 residues past the end of the read, so its final part is completed from the germline J gene.

TCRdb keeps only in-frame clones here, not all; method: immunoSEQ multiplex PCR. The data include about 46,000 clones; the top ten clones carry 35% to 45%. Germline lookup yields CDR1 LNHNV and CDR2 YYDKDF (reference sequence). This CDR3 has 13 amino acids. Trimming pared 8 bases from V and 0 bases from J, leaving 10 bases between. The chain employs TRBV15 and TRBJ1-1; D possibly corresponds to TRBD1 (5 bases). The TCR was taken from a woman aged 18 to 69 with a cervical HPV16 infection that either progressed to CIN3+ or cleared (not recorded which). Sequenced: blood buffy coat. Partial CDR3 DNA: TGTGCCACCCGGGAGGGGATGAACACTGAA. Translation: CATREGMNTE. The complete CDR3 protein is CATREGMNTEAFF. The full variable domain, in which reference TRBV15 and TRBJ1-1 provide the parts outside the CDR3, is DAMVIQNPRYQVTQFGKPVTLSCSQTLNHNVMYWYQQKSSQAPKLLFHYYDKDFNNEADTPDNFQSRRPNTSFCFLDIRSPGLGDTAMYLCATREGMNTEAFFGQGTRLTVV.